Only one count was recorded for the clone carrying this T cell receptor beta chain. The antigen is unknown. All the patients suffered relapse after autologous stem cell transplantation, and brentuximab vedotin exposure differed. The entry originates in a study of PD-1 blockade in classical Hodgkin lymphoma. Overall study findings and caveats: It was among complete responders that baseline diversity resembled that of newly diagnosed patients.

Here immunoSEQ multiplex PCR was the method, and the copy in TCRdb shows in-frame clones only, minus some. The data contain around 58,000 clones, about 88% of them singletons. The input for sequencing was peripheral blood mononuclear cells (PBMCs), taken at baseline. This receptor was obtained from a human donor with classical Hodgkin lymphoma.

CDR3 DNA sequence: TGCGCCAGCAGTGACGGAAATCAGCCCCAGCATTTT. This translates into CASSDGNQPQHF. The chain links TRBV10-2 to TRBJ1-5; D not certain. The CDR3 is 12 residues long. Germline V gene data show CDR1 as WSHSY and CDR2 as SAAADI. V gave up 3 bases and J gave up 4 bases, with 4 bases separating them.